This T cell receptor (beta chain) stems from a study of beta chain features in type 1 diabetes (dated by TCRdb to 2016 to 2018). Concerning the study at large: Mean age, gender distribution, total cell number and subset yield did not differ between patients and healthy donors. A total of about 100,000,000 sorted cells were examined across all samples, and RNA yield correlated strongly with the number of cells per subset. In the study, TCRB repertoires of sorted circulating CD4+ T cell subsets from recently diagnosed type 1 diabetes patients were compared with those of matched healthy donors. Naive and central memory subsets were obtained from all 30 or so donors, but regulatory and stem cell-like memory subsets were isolated from only 8 patients and roughly eight healthy donors. Results and caveats for the whole study, not just this receptor: Shorter templates might have been favored by PCR, but patient and control samples were amplified and corrected together, so both groups would have been affected equally by any skew. Type 1 diabetes patients showed a moderate but significant shortening of TCRB CDR3 length in all four CD4+ subsets. Naive, central memory and regulatory TCRB repertoires appeared to be more similar among patients than among healthy donors. Because cDNA was sequenced instead of genomic DNA, highly expressing activated cells could be over-represented, though the groups showed no difference in activation or CD3 levels. Patients with type 1 diabetes made fewer insertions and deleted more nucleotides at VDJ recombination sites, implying thymic rearrangement abnormalities. Because the HLA sub-analyses included only small numbers of individuals, any influence of HLA type on TCRB rearrangement was left unresolved.

Relative to germline, V is 2 bases shorter and J is 4 bases shorter, with 14 bases between their ends. CDR1 is given as GTSNPN and CDR2 as SVGIG, both from the germline V gene (reference sequence). CDR3 length: 14 amino acids, cysteine to phenylalanine. Only the CDR3 part of the read is kept: 42 bases, read in frame from the first base. All of the isolated RNA was reverse transcribed with the High Capacity cDNA Reverse Transcription Kit, so expressed TCRB transcripts were sequenced. Deep immunoSEQ sequencing was applied to naive, central memory and regulatory T cell samples, giving an average of about 3.8 million total reads per sample. Sorted cells were lysed in RLT buffer and RNA was extracted with DNase-treated RNeasy Micro or Mini kits, depending on cell number. Each cell subset was processed on its own to prevent cross-contamination, while patient and healthy donor samples were processed together. Using the immunoSEQ multiplex PCR, TCRB sequences were amplified from cDNA into 87-bp fragments spanning the CDR3 region. Amplicons were sequenced on the Illumina HiSeq platform. From the authors' description of their analysis: Synthetic template baselines were used to correct PCR bias computationally, reads within Hamming distance 2 were collapsed, and singletons that could not be merged were discarded. Reads were aligned to IMGT to assign V, D and J genes, CDR3 length, and insertions or deletions at six rearrangement sites. Within each subset, clonotype counts were normalized to sorted cell number, after which true diversity and Gini coefficients were computed with the tcR R package. The overlap coefficient, calculated on TCRB nucleotide sequences, was used to measure repertoire sharing. Out-of-frame TCRB sequences from naive cells were analyzed as a proxy for the pre-selection repertoire. TCRdb mirrors the immuneACCESS table, restricted to in-frame sequences. Some clones are absent from its copies; in checked studies, under half trace to an unresolved V gene, and the reason for the others is unknown. The V and J calls and clone size come from that table; D and trimming were worked out from the DNA. The sample records under 300,000 clones, approximately 15% of which are singletons. About 0.02% of the sample is taken by the ten largest.

Turning to this clone: The antigen it binds to is not known. Base qualities were left out, and no much larger clone turns up one base away.

Each donor gave one peripheral blood draw, averaging approximately 0.12 L, which was collected into heparinised tubes. Using a panel that included CD45RO, CCR7, CD25, CD127, CD95 and CD27, naive, central memory, regulatory and stem cell-like memory CD4+ T cells were sorted on a BD FACSAria II. A purity above 95% was achieved for all sorted populations. PBMCs were isolated immediately by Lymphoprep density gradient centrifugation and stained directly without culture. So that batch effects would be minimized, each experiment stained and sorted samples in pairs, pairing one healthy donor with one patient.

The sample consisted of naive CD4+ T cells from blood. The label giving this sample's cell subset or site can be read as: true naive CD4+ T cells. The source of this sequence is a man aged 30-40 years with type 1 diabetes. The chain links TRBV30 with TRBJ1-2; TRBD1 could be the D gene, as 5 bases match. The base sequence is TGTGCCTGGAGTATGGGGCAGGGCGGCTATGGCTACACCTTC. Translated, it reads CAWSMGQGGYGYTF. This CDR3, with the reference TRBV30 and TRBJ1-2 proteins standing in past its ends, gives the full variable domain SQTIHQWPATLVQPVGSPLSLECTVEGTSNPNLYWYRQAAGRGLQLLFYSVGIGQISSEVPQNLSASRPQDRQFILSSKKLLLSDSGFYLCAWSMGQGGYGYTFGSGTRLTVV.